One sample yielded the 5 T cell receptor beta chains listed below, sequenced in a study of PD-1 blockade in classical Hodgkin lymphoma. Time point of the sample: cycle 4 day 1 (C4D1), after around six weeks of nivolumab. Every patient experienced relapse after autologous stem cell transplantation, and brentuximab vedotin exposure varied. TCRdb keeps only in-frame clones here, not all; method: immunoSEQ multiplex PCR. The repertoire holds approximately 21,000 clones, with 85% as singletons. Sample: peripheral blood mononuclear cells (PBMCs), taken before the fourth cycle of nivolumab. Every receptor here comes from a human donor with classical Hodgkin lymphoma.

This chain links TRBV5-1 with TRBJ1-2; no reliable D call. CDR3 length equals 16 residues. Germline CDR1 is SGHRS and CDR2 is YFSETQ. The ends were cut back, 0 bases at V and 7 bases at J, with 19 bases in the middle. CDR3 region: CASSLGPATDPSGYTF. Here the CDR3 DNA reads TGCGCCAGCAGCTTGGGTCCGGCGACGGACCCGTCTGGCTACACCTTC. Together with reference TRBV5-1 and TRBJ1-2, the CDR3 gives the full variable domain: KAGVTQTPRYLIKTRGQQVTLSCSPISGHRSVSWYQQTPGQGLQFLFEYFSETQRNKGNFPGRFSGRQFSNSRSEMNVSTLELGDSALYLCASSLGPATDPSGYTFGSGTRLTVV.

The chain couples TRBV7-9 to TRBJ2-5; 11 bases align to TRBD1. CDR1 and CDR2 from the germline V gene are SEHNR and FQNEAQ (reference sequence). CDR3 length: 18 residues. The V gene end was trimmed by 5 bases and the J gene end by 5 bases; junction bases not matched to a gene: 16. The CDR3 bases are TGTGCCAGCAGCCGGGACAGGGGGACTAGCCGGTCGATGGAGACCCAGTACTTC. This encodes CASSRDRGTSRSMETQYF.

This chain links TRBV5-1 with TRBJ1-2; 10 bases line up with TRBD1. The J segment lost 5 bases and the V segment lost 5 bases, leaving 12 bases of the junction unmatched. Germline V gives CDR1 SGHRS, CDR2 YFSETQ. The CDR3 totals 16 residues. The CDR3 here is CASRRGTGASTYGYTF. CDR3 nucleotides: TGCGCCAGCAGACGCGGGACAGGGGCGAGTACTTATGGCTACACCTTC.

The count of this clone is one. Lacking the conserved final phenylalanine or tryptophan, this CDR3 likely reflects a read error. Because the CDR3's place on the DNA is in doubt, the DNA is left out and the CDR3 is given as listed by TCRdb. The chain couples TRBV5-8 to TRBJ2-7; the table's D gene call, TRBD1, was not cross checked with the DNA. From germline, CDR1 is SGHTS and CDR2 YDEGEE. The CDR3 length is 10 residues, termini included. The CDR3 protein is CASSWAGPEA.

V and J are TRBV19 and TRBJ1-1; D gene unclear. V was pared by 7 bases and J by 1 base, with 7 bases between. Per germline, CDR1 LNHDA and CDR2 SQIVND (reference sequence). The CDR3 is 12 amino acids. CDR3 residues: CASIAGNTEAFF. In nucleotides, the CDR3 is TGTGCCAGTATAGCGGGGAACACTGAAGCTTTCTTT.